The clone carrying this T cell receptor (beta chain) was picked up many times. Antigen specificity is unknown. Coverage ceases 3 residues before the CDR3 finishes, and the germline J gene fills in the end. This record comes from a study of T cell clonality in common variable immunodeficiency. This CDR3 contains 14 residues. The germline CDR1 and CDR2 sequences are ENHRY and SYGVKD. Trimming took 4 bases from V and 4 from J; bases not matched to a gene: 5. The protocol was immunoSEQ multiplex PCR, while the TCRdb copy is restricted to in-frame clones and leaves out a portion. Altogether around 33,000 clones were found in the sample, and no singletons occur. CVID subjects were neither ill nor on immunomodulatory or immunosuppressive medication at sampling. Study-wide findings and caveats: Reportedly, TCR beta sequences from common variable immunodeficiency showed fewer deletions and N-nucleotide insertions. Compared with controls, CVID subjects had fewer shared TCRbeta clones.

This receptor was obtained from a human donor with common variable immunodeficiency. Sequenced sample: peripheral blood mononuclear cells. The V and J genes are TRBV10-3 and TRBJ1-2, with 8 bases fitting TRBD1. Partial CDR3 DNA: TGTGCCATCAGTGCTACGGACAGGGTCTATGGC. It specifies CAISATDRVYG. The entire CDR3 reads CAISATDRVYGYTF.